This T cell receptor beta chain was captured by sequencing in a study of cytomegalovirus exposure and HLA in healthy donors. Study details: About 180 million T cells yielded approximately 110 million unique TCR beta sequences in earlier analysis.

It was with 60 Vbeta and 13 Jbeta primers that the PCR ran. Libraries were prepared by immunoSEQ multiplex PCR; TCRdb keeps only in-frame clonotypes and omits some of them. The repertoire holds around 99,000 clones, with over 60% as singletons. Of note for this clone: What it binds is not known.

General observations from the study: It was confirmed in vitro that a few of the CMV-associated chains were specific for CMV antigens. The number of N-insertions in an Asian-associated ancestry cluster was reportedly below the approximately 600-donor mean in a later analysis.

Germline trimming cut 6 bases from V and 3 bases from J; bases unmatched to any gene: 4. The CDR3 is made up of 14 amino acids. CDR1 and CDR2 (germline): SNHLY, FYNNEI. V and J are TRBV2 and TRBJ2-7; TRBD1 aligns across 11 bases. Sequencing input: PBMCs. This sequence was found in a male donor in good health and CMV-seronegative. Written as DNA, the CDR3 is TGTGCCAGCAGGGGGGGACAGGGGGTCTACGAGCAGTACTTC. The encoded protein is CASRGGQGVYEQYF.